Presented here are 7 T cell receptor beta chains from one specimen sequenced in a study of CD8 T cells in ankylosing spondylitis. Antigen specificity for these receptors is unknown. TCRdb re-called the 5' RACE reads through MiXCR, storing one row per CDR3 protein. In the table there are around 490,000 distinct CDR3 sequences, about 5% of which are singletons. General study results and limits: Made up of fewer than 10 highly homologous variants, a TCR beta motif appeared characteristic of ankylosing spondylitis blood.

Source material: blood, either unsorted or a sorted T cell fraction (not recorded which). Receptor source: a male donor with ankylosing spondylitis.

This clonotype was picked up many times. The rearrangement links TRBV7-9 to TRBJ2-2; no clear D. The germline V gene has CDR1 SEHNR and CDR2 FQNEAQ (reference sequence). The CDR3 loop spans 14 amino acids. V was clipped by 5 bases and J by 5 bases, with 12 bases between them. Written as DNA, the CDR3 is TGTGCCAGCAGCCCCATCCCCAGTACCGGGGAGCTGTTTTTT. Amino acids: CASSPIPSTGELFF. The whole variable domain, filled in from reference TRBV7-9 and TRBJ2-2, reads DTGVSQNPRHKITKRGQNVTFRCDPISEHNRLYWYRQTLGQGPEFLTYFQNEAQLEKSRLLSDRFSAERPKGSFSTLEIQRTEQGDSAMYLCASSPIPSTGELFFGEGSRLTVL.

This clonotype was seen many times. The gene calls are TRBV7-9 and TRBJ2-7, with 7 nucleotides matching TRBD1. CDR1 SEHNR and CDR2 FQNEAQ come from the germline V gene (reference sequence). The CDR3 extends over 12 amino acids. Germline trimming cut 4 bases from V and 10 bases from J; bases unmatched to any gene: 7. This CDR3 reads CASSSRQGIQYF. In nucleotides, the CDR3 is TGTGCCAGCAGCTCCAGACAGGGCATACAGTACTTC.

This clonotype was recorded a few times. The chain joins TRBV24-1 to TRBJ1-5; D is uncertain. This CDR3 is built from 13 residues. V dropped 4 bases and J dropped 4 bases, with 7 bases sitting between them. Germline lookup yields CDR1 KGHDR and CDR2 SFDVKD. The CDR3 spells CATSDYKNQPQHF. CDR3 DNA: TGTGCCACCAGTGACTACAAGAATCAGCCCCAGCATTTT.

In its sample, this clonotype was seen many times. The genes are TRBV28 and TRBJ1-2, with D hard to call. CDR1 is MDHEN, CDR2 SYDVKM, per germline. Trimming shortened V by 2 bases and J by 6 bases, and 7 bases separated the two germline ends. This CDR3 has 12 amino acids. Here the CDR3 reads CASSLPYNGYTF. CDR3 nucleotides: TGTGCCAGCAGTTTACCTTACAATGGCTACACCTTC.

This clonotype was seen only a few times. The CDR3 reads CASSFWGGGTDTQYF. In DNA form, the CDR3 reads TGCGCCAGCAGCTTTTGGGGGGGTGGCACAGATACGCAGTATTTT. This sequence joins TRBV5-1 and TRBJ2-3; 7 bases agree with TRBD2. The CDR3 runs to 15 residues. V lost 2 bases and J lost 1; bases outside the gene matches: 4. The germline CDR1 and CDR2 sequences are SGHRS and YFSETQ.

This clonotype was detected many times. The V gene is TRBV4-1, the J gene TRBJ2-7, with D possibly matching TRBD2 (6 bases). Germline V CDR1 and CDR2: MGHRA, YSYEKL. Trimming shortened V by 5 bases and J by 3 bases, and 20 bases separated the two germline ends. The CDR3 loop spans 16 amino acids. The CDR3 is CASSSGGLRLDYEQYF. CDR3 DNA sequence: TGCGCCAGCAGCTCCGGGGGATTGAGATTAGACTACGAGCAGTACTTC.

In regard to this clonotype: A much larger clone sits a single nucleotide away, making a read error possible. The chain couples TRBV20-1 to TRBJ2-6, with D unresolved. CDR1 is DFQATT and CDR2 is SNEGSKA in the germline V gene (reference sequence). The CDR3 consists of 16 residues. The CDR3 loop is CCASALGDSGANVLTF. CDR3 DNA: TGCTGTGCTTCAGCCCTAGGTGACTCTGGGGCCAACGTCCTGACTTTC.